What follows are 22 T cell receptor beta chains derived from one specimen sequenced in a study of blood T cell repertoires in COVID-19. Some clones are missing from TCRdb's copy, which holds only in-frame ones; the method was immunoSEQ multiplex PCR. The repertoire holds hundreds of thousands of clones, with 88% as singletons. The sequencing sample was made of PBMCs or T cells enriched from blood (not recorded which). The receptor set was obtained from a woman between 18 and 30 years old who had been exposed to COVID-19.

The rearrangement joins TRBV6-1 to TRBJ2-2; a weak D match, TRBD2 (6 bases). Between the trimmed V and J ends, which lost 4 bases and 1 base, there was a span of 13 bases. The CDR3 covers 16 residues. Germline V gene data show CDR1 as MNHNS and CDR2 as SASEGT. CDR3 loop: CASSGGLGGNTGELFF. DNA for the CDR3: TGTGCCAGCAGTGGAGGACTGGGGGGGAACACCGGGGAGCTGTTTTTT.

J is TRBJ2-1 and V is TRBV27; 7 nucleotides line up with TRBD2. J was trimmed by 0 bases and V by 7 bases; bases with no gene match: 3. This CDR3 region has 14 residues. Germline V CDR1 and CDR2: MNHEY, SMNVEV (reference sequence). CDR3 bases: TGTGCCAGCACCCCGGGGGGCTCCTACAATGAGCAGTTCTTC. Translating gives CASTPGGSYNEQFF.

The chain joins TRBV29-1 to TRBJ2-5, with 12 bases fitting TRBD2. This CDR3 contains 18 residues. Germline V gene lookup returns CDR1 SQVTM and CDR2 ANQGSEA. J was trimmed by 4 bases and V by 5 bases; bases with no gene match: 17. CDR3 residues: CSVPIGPTSGGPAETQYF. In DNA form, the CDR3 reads TGCAGCGTTCCTATCGGGCCCACTAGCGGGGGGCCGGCAGAGACCCAGTACTTC.

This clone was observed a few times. In nucleotides, the CDR3 is TGTGCCAGTACCACGTCGTGGAGGAACTCCTACGAGCAGTACTTC. It encodes CASTTSWRNSYEQYF. The chain uses TRBV19 and TRBJ2-7; tentative D call: TRBD2 (5 bases). The V and J ends lost 7 bases and 0 bases respectively, with 16 bases between them. The CDR3 runs 15 residues. In germline, CDR1 is LNHDA, CDR2 SQIVND (reference sequence).

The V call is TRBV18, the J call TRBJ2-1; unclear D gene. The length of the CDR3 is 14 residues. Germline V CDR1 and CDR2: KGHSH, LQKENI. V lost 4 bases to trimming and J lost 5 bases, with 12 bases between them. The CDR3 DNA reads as TGTGCCAGCTCACAAATGAACAGCCACAATGAGCAGTTCTTC. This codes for CASSQMNSHNEQFF.

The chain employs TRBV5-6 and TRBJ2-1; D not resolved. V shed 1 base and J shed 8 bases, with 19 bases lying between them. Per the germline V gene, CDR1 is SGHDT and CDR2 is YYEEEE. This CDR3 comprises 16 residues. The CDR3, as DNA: TGTGCCAGCAGCTTGCTCAGACCTCTAGATAGTGATGAGCAGTTCTTC. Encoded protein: CASSLLRPLDSDEQFF.

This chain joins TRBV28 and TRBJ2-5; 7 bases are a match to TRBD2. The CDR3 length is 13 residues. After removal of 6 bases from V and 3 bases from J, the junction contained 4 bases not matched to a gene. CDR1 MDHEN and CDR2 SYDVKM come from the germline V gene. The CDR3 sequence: CASRSGAKETQYF. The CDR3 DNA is TGTGCCAGCAGGAGCGGGGCCAAAGAGACCCAGTACTTC.

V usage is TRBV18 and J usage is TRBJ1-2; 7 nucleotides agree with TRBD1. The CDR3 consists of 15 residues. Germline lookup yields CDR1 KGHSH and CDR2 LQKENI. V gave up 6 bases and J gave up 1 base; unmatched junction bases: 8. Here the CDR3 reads CASSPSWDSNYGYTF. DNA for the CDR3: TGTGCCAGCTCCCCCTCTTGGGACAGTAACTATGGCTACACCTTC.

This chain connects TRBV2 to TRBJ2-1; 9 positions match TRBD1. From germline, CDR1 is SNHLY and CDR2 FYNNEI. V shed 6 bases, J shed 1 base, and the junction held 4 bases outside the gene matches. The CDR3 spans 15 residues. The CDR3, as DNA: TGTGCCAGCAGCTCCGACAGGGGGTCCTACAATGAGCAGTTCTTC. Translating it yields CASSSDRGSYNEQFF.

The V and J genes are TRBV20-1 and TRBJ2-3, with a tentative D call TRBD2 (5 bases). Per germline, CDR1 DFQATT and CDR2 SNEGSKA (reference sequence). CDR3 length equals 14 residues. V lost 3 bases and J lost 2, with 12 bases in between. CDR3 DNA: TGCAGTGCTAGTTATGGGAGCCACACAGATACGCAGTATTTT. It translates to CSASYGSHTDTQYF.

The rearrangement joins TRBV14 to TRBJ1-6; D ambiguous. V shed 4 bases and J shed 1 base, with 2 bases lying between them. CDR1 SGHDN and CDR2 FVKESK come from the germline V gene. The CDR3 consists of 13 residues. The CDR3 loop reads CASSPSYNSPLHF. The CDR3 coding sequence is TGTGCCAGCAGCCCATCCTATAATTCACCCCTCCACTTT.

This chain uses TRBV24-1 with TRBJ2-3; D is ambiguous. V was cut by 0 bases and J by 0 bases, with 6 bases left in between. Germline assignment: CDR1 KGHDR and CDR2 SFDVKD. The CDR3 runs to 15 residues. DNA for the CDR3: TGTGCCACCAGTGATTTGCAGATGAGCACAGATACGCAGTATTTT. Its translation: CATSDLQMSTDTQYF.

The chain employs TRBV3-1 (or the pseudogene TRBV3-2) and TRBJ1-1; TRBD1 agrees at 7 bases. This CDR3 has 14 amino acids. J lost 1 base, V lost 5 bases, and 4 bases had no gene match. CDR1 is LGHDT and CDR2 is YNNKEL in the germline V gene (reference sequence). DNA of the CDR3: TGTGCCAGCAGCGCCCGACAGGGGAACACTGAAGCTTTCTTT. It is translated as CASSARQGNTEAFF.

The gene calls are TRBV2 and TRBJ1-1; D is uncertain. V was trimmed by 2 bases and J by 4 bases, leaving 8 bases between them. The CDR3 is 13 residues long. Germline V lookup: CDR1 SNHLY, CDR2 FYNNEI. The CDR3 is CASSEREVTEAFF. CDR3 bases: TGTGCCAGCAGTGAACGAGAAGTCACTGAAGCTTTCTTT.

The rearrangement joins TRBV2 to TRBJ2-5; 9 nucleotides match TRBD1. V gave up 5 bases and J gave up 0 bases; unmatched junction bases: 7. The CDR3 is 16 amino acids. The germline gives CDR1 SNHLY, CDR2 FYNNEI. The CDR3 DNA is TGTGCCAGCAGTCCCTACAGGGGGCTAGACCAAGAGACCCAGTACTTC. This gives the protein CASSPYRGLDQETQYF.

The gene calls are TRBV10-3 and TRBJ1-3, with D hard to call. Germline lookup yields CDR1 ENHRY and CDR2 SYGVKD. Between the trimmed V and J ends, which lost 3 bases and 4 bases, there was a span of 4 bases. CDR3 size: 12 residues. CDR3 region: CAISDGGNTIYF. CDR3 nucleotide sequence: TGTGCCATCAGTGACGGGGGAAACACCATATATTTT.

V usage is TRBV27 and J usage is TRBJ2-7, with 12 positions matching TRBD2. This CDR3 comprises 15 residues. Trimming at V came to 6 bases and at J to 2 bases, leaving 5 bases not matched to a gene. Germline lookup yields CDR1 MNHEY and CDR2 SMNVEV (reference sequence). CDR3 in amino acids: CASRIGTSGPYEQYF. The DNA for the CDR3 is TGTGCCAGCAGGATCGGGACTAGCGGGCCCTACGAGCAGTACTTC.

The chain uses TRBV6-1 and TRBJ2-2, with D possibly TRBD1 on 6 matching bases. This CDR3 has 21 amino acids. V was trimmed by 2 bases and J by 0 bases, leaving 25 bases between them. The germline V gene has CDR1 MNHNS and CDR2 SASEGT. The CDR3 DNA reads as TGTGCCAGCAGTGAAATCCTCCTAGATGGGGGACAAGGTCCGAACACCGGGGAGCTGTTTTTT. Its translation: CASSEILLDGGQGPNTGELFF.

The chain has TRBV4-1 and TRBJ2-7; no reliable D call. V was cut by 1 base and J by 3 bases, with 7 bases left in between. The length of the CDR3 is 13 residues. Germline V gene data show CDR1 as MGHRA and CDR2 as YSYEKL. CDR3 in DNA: TGCGCCAGCAGCCAAGGTACTTACTACGAGCAGTACTTC. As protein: CASSQGTYYEQYF.

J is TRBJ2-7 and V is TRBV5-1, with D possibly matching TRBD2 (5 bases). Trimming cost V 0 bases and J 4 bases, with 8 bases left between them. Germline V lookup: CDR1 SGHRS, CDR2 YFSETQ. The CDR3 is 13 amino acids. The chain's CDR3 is CASSLGTLYEQYF. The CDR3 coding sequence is TGCGCCAGCAGCTTGGGGACTTTGTACGAGCAGTACTTC. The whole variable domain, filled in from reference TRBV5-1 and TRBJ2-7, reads KAGVTQTPRYLIKTRGQQVTLSCSPISGHRSVSWYQQTPGQGLQFLFEYFSETQRNKGNFPGRFSGRQFSNSRSEMNVSTLELGDSALYLCASSLGTLYEQYFGPGTRLTVT.

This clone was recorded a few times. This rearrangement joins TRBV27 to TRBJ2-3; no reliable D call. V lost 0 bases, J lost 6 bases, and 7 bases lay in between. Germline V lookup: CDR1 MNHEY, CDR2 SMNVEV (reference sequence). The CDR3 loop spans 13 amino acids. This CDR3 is CASSLSSLDTQYF. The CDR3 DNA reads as TGTGCCAGCAGTTTATCATCTCTGGATACGCAGTATTTT.

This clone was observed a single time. CDR3 region: CATGQGGCMRANQPQHF. In DNA, the CDR3 is TGTGCCACCGGACAGGGAGGTTGTATGAGGGCCAATCAGCCCCAGCATTTT. The V gene is TRBV25-1, the J gene TRBJ1-5, with 8 positions matching TRBD1. Germline-derived CDR1 and CDR2 are MGHDK and SYGVNS. There are 17 residues in the CDR3. Unmatched junction bases numbered 17, after V lost 10 bases and J lost 3 bases.